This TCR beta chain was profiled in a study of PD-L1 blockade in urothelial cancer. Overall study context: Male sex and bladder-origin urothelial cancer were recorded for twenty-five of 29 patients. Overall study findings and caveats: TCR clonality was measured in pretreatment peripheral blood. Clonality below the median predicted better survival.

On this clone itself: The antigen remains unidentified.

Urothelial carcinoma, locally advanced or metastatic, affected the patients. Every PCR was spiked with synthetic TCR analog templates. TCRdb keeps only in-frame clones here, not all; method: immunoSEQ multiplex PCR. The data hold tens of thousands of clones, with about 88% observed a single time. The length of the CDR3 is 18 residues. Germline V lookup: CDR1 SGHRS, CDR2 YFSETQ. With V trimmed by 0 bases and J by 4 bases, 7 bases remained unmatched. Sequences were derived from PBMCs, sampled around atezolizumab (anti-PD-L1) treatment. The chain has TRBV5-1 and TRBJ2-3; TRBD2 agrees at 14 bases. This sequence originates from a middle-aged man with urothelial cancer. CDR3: CASSLETSGGAEADTQYF. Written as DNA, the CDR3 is TGCGCCAGCAGCTTGGAGACTAGCGGGGGGGCTGAGGCAGATACGCAGTATTTT.